This T cell receptor (beta chain) was captured in a study of CD8+ T cells in alopecia areata. Study-wide context: Treatment comprised oral tofacitinib, 5 to 10 mg twice daily, in treated patients. People stayed on tofacitinib for 6 to 18 months, then stopped the drug for 6 months.

Extraction of RNA preceded its reverse transcription into cDNA, which served as the sequencing template. Libraries were prepared by immunoSEQ multiplex PCR; TCRdb keeps only in-frame clonotypes and omits some of them. The top ten hold roughly 0.9% of the sample, which has about 140,000 clones, 51% seen once. This CDR3 is built from 13 residues. Germline-derived CDR1 and CDR2 are SNHLY and FYNNEI. Trimming removed 8 bases from V and 1 base from J, with 11 bases in between. This clone was counted between two and nine times. The rearrangement joins TRBV2 to TRBJ1-1; tentative D call: TRBD1 (5 bases). This receptor was obtained from a human donor with alopecia areata. Specimen: CD4+ T cells sorted from blood, collected at week 0. The DNA of the CDR3 is TGTGCCAGCGTAAGGCAGGGGAACACTGAAGCTTTCTTT. Amino acids: CASVRQGNTEAFF. Together with reference TRBV2 and TRBJ1-1, the CDR3 gives the full variable domain: EPEVTQTPSHQVTQMGQEVILRCVPISNHLYFYWYRQILGQKVEFLVSFYNNEISEKSEIFDDQFSVERPDGSNFTLKIRSTKLEDSAMYFCASVRQGNTEAFFGQGTRLTVV.